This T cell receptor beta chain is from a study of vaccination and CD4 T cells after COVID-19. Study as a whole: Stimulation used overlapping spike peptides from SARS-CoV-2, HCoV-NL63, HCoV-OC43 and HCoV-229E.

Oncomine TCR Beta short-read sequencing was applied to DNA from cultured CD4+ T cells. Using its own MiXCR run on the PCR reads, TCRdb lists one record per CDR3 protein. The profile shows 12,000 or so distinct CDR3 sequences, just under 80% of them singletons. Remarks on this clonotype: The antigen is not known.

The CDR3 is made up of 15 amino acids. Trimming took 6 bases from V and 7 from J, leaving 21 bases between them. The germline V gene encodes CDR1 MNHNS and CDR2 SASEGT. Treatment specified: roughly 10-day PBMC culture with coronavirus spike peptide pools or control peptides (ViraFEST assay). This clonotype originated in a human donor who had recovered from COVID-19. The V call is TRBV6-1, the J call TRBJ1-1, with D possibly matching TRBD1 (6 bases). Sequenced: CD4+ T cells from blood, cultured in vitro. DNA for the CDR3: TGTGCCAGCAGAACTACTTGGGGGGCCGCGGGTGAAGCTTTCTTT. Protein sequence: CASRTTWGAAGEAFF.